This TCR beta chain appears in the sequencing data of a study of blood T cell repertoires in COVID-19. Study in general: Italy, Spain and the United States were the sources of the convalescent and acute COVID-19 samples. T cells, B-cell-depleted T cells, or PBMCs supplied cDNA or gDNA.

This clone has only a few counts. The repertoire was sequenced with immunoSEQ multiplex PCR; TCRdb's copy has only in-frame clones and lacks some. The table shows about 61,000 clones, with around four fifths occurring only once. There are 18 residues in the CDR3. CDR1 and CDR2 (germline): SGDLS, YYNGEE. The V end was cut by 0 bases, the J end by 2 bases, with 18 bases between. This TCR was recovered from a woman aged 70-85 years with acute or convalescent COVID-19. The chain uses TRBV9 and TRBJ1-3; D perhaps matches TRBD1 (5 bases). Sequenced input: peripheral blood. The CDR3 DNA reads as TGTGCCAGCAGCGTAGGCTCGTCTGGCAGGGTTCCTGGAAACACCATATATTTT. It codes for CASSVGSSGRVPGNTIYF.